Listed below are T cell receptor beta chains from one sample, sequenced in a study of cytomegalovirus exposure and HLA in healthy donors. Produced via immunoSEQ multiplex PCR; TCRdb's table is partial and in-frame only. The sample yields about 190,000 clones, more than 85% seen once. Sequencing was done on a sample of PBMCs. Receptors were obtained from a woman younger than 35 in good health and CMV-seronegative. CDR3s include the opening cysteine and the closing phenylalanine or tryptophan. A D gene is named only where the DNA matches it firmly. Clone size, where shown, is once, few, many, or a class for clones that have expanded.

j_gene | d_gene | abundance | v_gene | CDR3aa | CDR3nt
TRBJ1-2 | NA | once | TRBV28 | CASSPPLGGDYGYTF | TGTGCCAGCAGCCCCCCCTTAGGGGGGGACTATGGCTACACCTTC
TRBJ1-5 | NA | NA | TRBV4-1 | CASSQEFTTVRNQPQHF | TGCGCCAGCAGCCAAGAATTCACAACAGTGAGAAATCAGCCCCAGCATTTT
TRBJ1-2 | NA | NA | TRBV19 | CASSIGPEYGYTF | TGTGCCAGTAGTATAGGTCCAGAATATGGCTACACCTTC
TRBJ2-5 | TRBD2 | NA | TRBV4-2 | CASSLGGGGGRETQYF | TGTGCCAGCAGCTTGGGAGGCGGGGGGGGCCGAGAGACCCAGTACTTC
TRBJ1-5 | TRBD1 | NA | TRBV7-9 | CASSPGQGNQPQHF | TGTGCCAGCAGCCCGGGACAGGGAAATCAGCCCCAGCATTTT
TRBJ1-2 | TRBD1 | NA | TRBV6-4 | CASSDSVTGGSYGYTF | TGTGCCAGCAGTGACTCTGTGACAGGGGGTAGCTATGGCTACACCTTC
TRBJ1-1 | TRBD1 | few | TRBV4-3 | CASSPDRGNTEAFF | TGCGCCAGCAGCCCCGACAGGGGGAACACTGAAGCTTTCTTT
TRBJ2-5 | NA | few | TRBV6-6 | CATTGAGETQYF | TGTGCCACCACAGGGGCGGGGGAGACCCAGTACTTC
TRBJ1-1 | TRBD1 | NA | TRBV11-3 | CASSLTGKTFF | TGTGCCAGCAGCTTGACAGGGAAGACTTTCTTT
TRBJ1-1 | NA | NA | TRBV6-5 | CASSILSPSRTEAFF | TGTGCCAGCAGTATTCTATCACCCTCCCGCACTGAAGCTTTCTTT
TRBJ2-7 | TRBD2 | NA | TRBV4-1 | CASSQDWLAGTYEQYF | TGCGCCAGCAGCCAAGATTGGCTAGCGGGTACCTACGAGCAGTACTTC
TRBJ2-2 | NA | NA | TRBV4-1 | CASSQVFYGGPNTGELFF | TGCGCCAGCAGCCAAGTCTTTTACGGAGGCCCGAACACCGGGGAGCTGTTTTTT
TRBJ1-3 | NA | once | TRBV7-9 | CASSPREGETIYF | TGTGCCAGCAGCCCCCGAGAGGGGGAGACCATATATTTT
TRBJ2-3 | NA | NA | TRBV25-1 | CASSESKKRTNQGAQYF | TGTGCCAGCAGTGAAAGTAAGAAGCGTACAAACCAAGGGGCGCAGTATTTT
TRBJ2-7 | TRBD2 | NA | TRBV4-2 | CAGSRGLAGTYEQYF | TGTGCCGGCAGCCGAGGACTAGCGGGGACGTACGAGCAGTACTTC
TRBJ1-6 | NA | NA | TRBV6-5 | CASSYDRLSPLHF | TGTGCCAGCAGTTACGACAGGCTTTCACCCCTCCACTTT
TRBJ1-4 | NA | NA | TRBV9 | CASSAGGAEKLFF | TGTGCCAGCAGCGCGGGGGGGGCTGAAAAACTGTTTTTT
TRBJ2-7 | TRBD2 | NA | TRBV4-1 | CASSPEGGRDHEQYF | TGCGCCAGCAGCCCGGAAGGCGGGAGGGACCACGAGCAGTACTTC
TRBJ1-4 | NA | few | TRBV9 | CASSSSIGPRVEKLFF | TGTGCCAGCAGTTCTAGTATAGGTCCACGGGTTGAAAAACTGTTTTTT
TRBJ2-5 | NA | NA | TRBV5-4 | CASSLDPASAKETQYF | TGTGCCAGCAGCTTGGATCCTGCTAGCGCAAAAGAGACCCAGTACTTC
TRBJ2-2 | TRBD1 | NA | TRBV11-3 | CASSLGLTGVNTGELFF | TGTGCCAGCAGCTTAGGTCTGACAGGGGTGAACACCGGGGAGCTGTTTTTT
TRBJ1-3 | NA | NA | TRBV15 | CATSREAGIGNTIYF | TGTGCCACCAGCAGAGAGGCAGGGATCGGAAACACCATATATTTT
TRBJ2-5 | TRBD2 | NA | TRBV4-2 | CASSQEQASGAETQYF | TGTGCCAGCAGCCAAGAGCAGGCCAGCGGGGCGGAGACCCAGTACTTC
TRBJ2-1 | NA | NA | TRBV27 | CASSPLGSAQFF | TGTGCCAGCAGTCCCCTGGGTAGCGCCCAGTTCTTC
TRBJ2-1 | NA | NA | TRBV25-1 | CASSPQGPYNEQFF | TGTGCCAGCAGTCCCCAGGGGCCCTACAATGAGCAGTTCTTC
TRBJ2-5 | NA | NA | TRBV4-2 | CASSQDAGNRETQYF | TGTGCCAGCAGCCAAGACGCCGGGAATAGGGAGACCCAGTACTTC
TRBJ2-7 | NA | NA | TRBV4-2 | CASSPSMDRDYEQYF | TGTGCCAGCAGCCCCAGCATGGACAGAGACTACGAGCAGTACTTC
TRBJ2-7 | TRBD2 | NA | TRBV7-9 | CASSLPLDGRWEQYF | TGTGCCAGCAGCTTACCCCTAGACGGGAGGTGGGAGCAGTACTTC
TRBJ2-7 | NA | NA | TRBV14 | CASSLWTPPYEQYF | TGTGCCAGCAGCCTCTGGACACCACCCTACGAGCAGTACTTC
TRBJ1-2 | NA | NA | TRBV19 | CASSTEGVPTNYGYTF | TGTGCCAGTAGTACCGAGGGGGTACCCACTAACTATGGCTACACCTTC
TRBJ2-7 | TRBD2 | NA | TRBV7-9 | CSSSLAGSGSEQYF | TGTTCCAGCAGCTTAGCGGGAAGCGGGAGCGAGCAGTACTTC
TRBJ1-1 | NA | once | TRBV28 | CASTEGVNTEAFF | TGTGCCAGCACTGAAGGGGTGAACACTGAAGCTTTCTTT
TRBJ1-3 | NA | NA | TRBV4-2 | CASSQEQGSSGNTIYF | TGTGCCAGCAGCCAAGAGCAGGGGAGCTCTGGAAACACCATATATTTT
TRBJ1-1 | NA | NA | TRBV16 | CATRDRGASEAFF | TGTGCCACCAGAGATCGGGGGGCGTCTGAAGCTTTCTTT
TRBJ1-1 | NA | NA | TRBV25-1 | CASSALVDSLGNTEAFF | TGTGCCAGCAGTGCCCTGGTTGACTCCTTGGGGAACACTGAAGCTTTCTTT
TRBJ2-3 | TRBD1 | NA | TRBV5-4 | CASSLEGTATDTQYF | TGTGCCAGCAGCTTGGAAGGGACAGCCACAGATACGCAGTATTTT
TRBJ1-1 | NA | NA | TRBV4-3 | CASSQGQRWDTEAFF | TGCGCCAGCAGCCAAGGACAGCGCTGGGACACTGAAGCTTTCTTT
TRBJ1-6 | TRBD1 | NA | TRBV7-2 | CASSLGQLYNSPLHF | TGTGCCAGCAGCCTGGGACAGCTCTATAATTCACCCCTCCACTTT
TRBJ1-5 | TRBD1 | NA | TRBV6-1 | CASSAVGQGAPGQPQHF | TGTGCCAGCAGTGCCGTGGGACAGGGGGCGCCCGGTCAGCCCCAGCATTTT
TRBJ1-6 | NA | NA | TRBV4-2 | CASSPEQVIYNSPLHF | TGTGCCAGCAGCCCCGAGCAGGTTATCTATAATTCACCCCTCCACTTT
TRBJ1-6 | NA | once | TRBV6-1 | CATGWSALHF | TGTGCCACCGGGTGGTCCGCCCTCCACTTT
TRBJ1-1 | TRBD1 | NA | TRBV18 | CASSLAGTGTTEAFF | TGTGCCAGCTCACTCGCCGGGACAGGGACCACTGAAGCTTTCTTT
TRBJ1-1 | NA | NA | TRBV11-1 | CASSLTGSGSEAFF | TGTGCCAGCAGCCTCACAGGGAGCGGTTCTGAAGCTTTCTTT
TRBJ1-2 | TRBD1 | NA | TRBV14 | CASSALTGRNYGYTF | TGTGCCAGCAGCGCCTTGACAGGGAGAAACTATGGCTACACCTTC
TRBJ2-4 | NA | once | TRBV5-1 | CASCPVPNIQYF | TGCGCCTCCTGCCCAGTACCAAACATTCAGTACTTC
TRBJ2-7 | NA | NA | TRBV29-1 | CSVEDRDISSYEQYF | TGCAGCGTTGAAGACCGGGACATCTCCTCCTACGAGCAGTACTTC
TRBJ1-2 | NA | NA | TRBV29-1 | CSVTPGYTF | TGCAGCGTGACTCCTGGCTACACCTTC
TRBJ2-7 | TRBD1 | NA | TRBV2 | CASSSQGVSYEQYF | TGTGCCAGCAGTTCACAGGGGGTTTCCTACGAGCAGTACTTC
TRBJ2-1 | NA | NA | TRBV5-5 | CASSSLSNEQFF | TGTGCCAGCAGCTCCCTGAGCAATGAGCAGTTCTTC
TRBJ2-4 | TRBD1 | few | TRBV19 | CATSDRSKNIQYF | TGTGCCACCTCGGACAGGAGCAAAAACATTCAGTACTTC
TRBJ2-1 | NA | NA | TRBV27 | CASQGGLNEQFF | TGTGCCAGCCAAGGGGGATTGAATGAGCAGTTCTTC
TRBJ2-7 | TRBD1 | NA | TRBV5-6 | CASSPTGTYEQYF | TGTGCCAGCAGCCCGACAGGGACCTACGAGCAGTACTTC
TRBJ1-5 | NA | NA | TRBV6-1 | CASSYNRGNQPQHF | TGTGCCAGCAGTTATAACAGGGGCAATCAGCCCCAGCATTTT
TRBJ1-1 | TRBD1 | NA | TRBV10-3 | CAISDKGQGGTEAFF | TGTGCCATCAGTGACAAGGGACAGGGAGGAACTGAAGCTTTCTTT
TRBJ2-2 | NA | NA | TRBV18 | CASSPIGKNTGELFF | TGTGCCAGCTCACCGATCGGGAAGAACACCGGGGAGCTGTTTTTT
TRBJ2-1 | TRBD2 | NA | TRBV2 | CASLPGLAGNEQFF | TGTGCCAGCTTACCGGGACTAGCGGGAAATGAGCAGTTCTTC
TRBJ2-3 | TRBD2 | once | TRBV5-4 | CASSLPLAGVRDTQYF | TGTGCCAGCAGCTTGCCCCTAGCGGGAGTAAGGGATACGCAGTATTTT